The source of this TCR beta chain is a study of regulatory T cells in long-lasting Graves disease. Stated time point: persistent/refractory GD, antithyroid drugs over 5 years with positive TRAb. Scientists built the TCR library using RNA that was extracted from PBMCs. HTBI primers from iRepertoire and Arm-PCR of CDR3 regions yielded the TCR beta libraries. One entry per CDR3 protein results from TCRdb running MiXCR on the multiplex PCR reads. The repertoire holds under 350,000 distinct CDR3 sequences, with around 23% as singletons. The CDR3 covers 15 residues. V lost 1 base and J lost 4, with 14 bases in between. The germline V gene encodes CDR1 DFQATT and CDR2 SNEGSKA (reference sequence).

The TCR was taken from a female donor with Graves disease. Material: peripheral blood mononuclear cells (PBMCs), obtained when the disease was refractory, from a patient treated with antithyroid drugs. The V and J genes are TRBV20-1 and TRBJ1-5; D is perhaps TRBD1 (6 bases). The CDR3 region is CSARASGQTNQPQHF. As DNA, the CDR3 is TGCAGTGCTAGAGCCTCCGGACAGACTAATCAGCCCCAGCATTTT.